These T cell receptor beta chains were read from a single sample in a study of cytomegalovirus exposure and HLA in healthy donors. Repertoires were generated with immunoSEQ multiplex PCR, while TCRdb's copy carries only in-frame clones and drops some. The profile shows roughly 110,000 clones, about nine tenths of them singletons. The sequenced sample was PBMCs. The source is a woman aged 18-29 years in good health and CMV-seropositive. Each CDR3 is given with its conserved first and last residue. The order of the fields is D gene, J gene, clone size, V gene, CDR3 DNA, CDR3 protein. The D gene is left open where the match is weak. Not all rows give a size; the values are once, few, many and, for expanded clones, a class.

.	TRBJ1-4	.	TRBV7-9	TGTGCCAGCAGCTTGGGACACCGAGCAGTGAATGAAAAACTGTTTTTT	CASSLGHRAVNEKLFF
TRBD1	TRBJ1-6	.	TRBV19	TGTGCCAGTAGTTCCGACAGGGGAGGATCACCCCTCCACTTT	CASSSDRGGSPLHF
.	TRBJ2-1	.	TRBV9	TGTGCCAGCAGCGTAGGAGGGGGCTACAATGAGCAGTTCTTC	CASSVGGGYNEQFF
.	TRBJ2-1	.	TRBV11-3	TGTGCCAGCAGCTCACGTTTTGAGGGAGGAGATGAGCAGTTCTTC	CASSSRFEGGDEQFF
TRBD2	TRBJ2-1	.	TRBV19	TGTGCCAGTAGTATGACTAGCGGGGGGAAGAGCTCCTACAATGAGCAGTTCTTC	CASSMTSGGKSSYNEQFF
.	TRBJ1-4	.	TRBV7-9	TGTGCCAGCAGCCTCAGGACAGTCGCAACTAATGAAAAACTGTTTTTT	CASSLRTVATNEKLFF
TRBD1	TRBJ1-5	.	TRBV28	TGTGCCAGCAGTTTCCCCGGGACAGCCTTCCATCAGCCCCAGCATTTT	CASSFPGTAFHQPQHF
.	TRBJ2-3	.	TRBV6-1	TGTGCCAGCAGTCCCCGACAGGCAGATACGCAGTATTTT	CASSPRQADTQYF
.	TRBJ2-7	once	TRBV11-2	TGTGCCAGCTCCCTTCTTCACGAGCAGTACTTC	CASSLLHEQYF
TRBD2	TRBJ2-3	.	TRBV19	TGTGCCAGTAGATTAGCGGGGGGGCTGACAGATACGCAGTATTTT	CASRLAGGLTDTQYF
TRBD1	TRBJ1-2	few	TRBV15	TGTGCCACCAGCATCGACAGGGTGAGGAACTATGGCTACACCTTC	CATSIDRVRNYGYTF
.	TRBJ2-1	.	TRBV14	TGTGCCAGCAGCTCCGAGGGAGGACACAATGAGCAGTTCTTC	CASSSEGGHNEQFF
TRBD1	TRBJ1-6	.	TRBV28	TGTGCCAGCAGTTTAGGTGGGTGGGACAGGGCGACTTCACCCCTCCACTTT	CASSLGGWDRATSPLHF
.	TRBJ1-5	.	TRBV7-2	TGTGCCAGCAGCTCCGGACTAAGCAATCAGCCCCAGCATTTT	CASSSGLSNQPQHF
.	TRBJ1-5	.	TRBV4-1	TGCGCCAGCAGCCAAAAACACCAAACTAGCAATCAGCCCCAGCATTTT	CASSQKHQTSNQPQHF
TRBD2	TRBJ2-5	.	TRBV2	TGTGCCAGCAGCGCTACCGGGACTAGATTCCAAGAGACCCAGTACTTC	CASSATGTRFQETQYF